A selection of T cell receptor beta chains follows, all from one sample in a study of blood T cell repertoires in COVID-19. Sequenced by immunoSEQ multiplex PCR; TCRdb stores in-frame clones only, minus some. The data hold about 250,000 clones, with 82% observed a single time. The sample consisted of peripheral blood. The receptors stem from a woman older than 75 with active or convalescent COVID-19. The CDR3 runs from the conserved cysteine through the conserved F or W. The order of the fields is J gene, clone size, V gene, D gene, CDR3 DNA, CDR3 protein. The D gene is left open where the match is weak. The size entry is marked missing in some rows and otherwise reads once, few, many or a size class.

J: TRBJ1-4; size: NA; V: TRBV5-1; D: TRBD1; DNA: TGCGCCAGCAGCTGGGGACAGGGAGGAAGTGAAAAACTGTTTTTT; CDR3: CASSWGQGGSEKLFF
J: TRBJ2-7; size: NA; V: TRBV5-4; D: TRBD1; DNA: TGTGCCAGCACCCCGGGACAGGGGTCCTACGAGCAGTACTTC; CDR3: CASTPGQGSYEQYF
J: TRBJ2-4; size: NA; V: TRBV19; D: TRBD2; DNA: TGTGCCAGTAGTGGCCGACTAGCGGGAGAGGCCAAAAACATTCAGTACTTC; CDR3: CASSGRLAGEAKNIQYF
J: TRBJ2-3; size: NA; V: TRBV5-4; D: TRBD2; DNA: TGTGCCAGCAGCTTGAAGCTAGCGGGAGCGTCAGATACGCAGTATTTT; CDR3: CASSLKLAGASDTQYF
J: TRBJ2-3; size: NA; V: TRBV5-4; D: NA; DNA: TGTGCCAGCAGCTCGCAGGGGGATACGCAGTATTTT; CDR3: CASSSQGDTQYF
J: TRBJ1-5; size: NA; V: TRBV6-5; D: TRBD1; DNA: TGTGCCAGCAGGAGGGACAGGGGTGGCAATCAGCCCCAGCATTTT; CDR3: CASRRDRGGNQPQHF
J: TRBJ1-2; size: NA; V: TRBV5-1; D: TRBD1; DNA: TGCGCCAGCAGCCCCTCCGACAGGGTCTATGGCTACACCTTC; CDR3: CASSPSDRVYGYTF
J: TRBJ2-5; size: NA; V: TRBV6-6; D: NA; DNA: TGTGCCAGCAGTTACTCGGCAGGGGAGTGGGAGACCCAGTACTTC; CDR3: CASSYSAGEWETQYF
J: TRBJ2-2; size: NA; V: TRBV5-1; D: TRBD2; DNA: TGCGCCAGCAGCTTGGGACTAGCGAGGGTGAACACCGGGGAGCTGTTTTTT; CDR3: CASSLGLARVNTGELFF
J: TRBJ2-3; size: NA; V: TRBV25-1; D: TRBD1; DNA: TGTGCCAGCAGCCTACAGGGGACAGATACGCAGTATTTT; CDR3: CASSLQGTDTQYF
J: TRBJ1-4; size: NA; V: TRBV28; D: TRBD1; DNA: TGTGCCGCCGTAGGACAGGGTTATGAAAAACTGTTTTTT; CDR3: CAAVGQGYEKLFF
J: TRBJ1-6; size: NA; V: TRBV30; D: NA; DNA: TGTGCCTGGAGGTACGGCAGGACTGCCCTGAGGAATTCACCCCTCCACTTT; CDR3: CAWRYGRTALRNSPLHF
J: TRBJ1-6; size: NA; V: TRBV5-1; D: TRBD1; DNA: TGCGCCAGCAGCTTGGCCACAGGGGGGAATAATTCACCCCTCCACTTT; CDR3: CASSLATGGNNSPLHF
J: TRBJ1-2; size: once; V: TRBV6-5; D: NA; DNA: TGTGCCAGCAGCGGAGACTATGGCTACACCTTC; CDR3: CASSGDYGYTF
J: TRBJ1-6; size: once; V: TRBV6-1; D: TRBD1; DNA: TGTGCCAGCAGTGAAGCGGCCGGGACAGGGCTAAATTCACCCCTCCACTTT; CDR3: CASSEAAGTGLNSPLHF
J: TRBJ1-2; size: once; V: TRBV19; D: TRBD1; DNA: TGTGCCAGTAGTATACCTCACAGGGGGCGCGGGTTTGGCTACACCTTC; CDR3: CASSIPHRGRGFGYTF
J: TRBJ1-2; size: NA; V: TRBV7-9; D: TRBD1; DNA: TGTGCCAGCAGACGAGGGACAGGGAACTATGGCTACACCTTC; CDR3: CASRRGTGNYGYTF
J: TRBJ2-4; size: NA; V: TRBV18; D: TRBD2; DNA: TGTGCCAGCTCACCGACGGAACCCCTCGCGGGAGCTACCAAAAACATTCAGTACTTC; CDR3: CASSPTEPLAGATKNIQYF
J: TRBJ2-2; size: NA; V: TRBV6-1; D: NA; DNA: TGTGCCAGCAGTGTTAGGACAAACCCGAACACCGGGGAGCTGTTTTTT; CDR3: CASSVRTNPNTGELFF
J: TRBJ2-1; size: NA; V: TRBV2; D: NA; DNA: TGTGCCAGCGGAGCGGAGACCTACAATGAGCAGTTCTTC; CDR3: CASGAETYNEQFF
J: TRBJ1-1; size: NA; V: TRBV12-3/TRBV12-4; D: NA; DNA: TGTGCCAGCAGTTTAGAACAGGGTACTGAAGCTTTCTTT; CDR3: CASSLEQGTEAFF
J: TRBJ2-7; size: NA; V: TRBV24-1; D: TRBD2; DNA: TGTGCCACCAGTGCGGGGGGTGCCTTTGAGCAGTACTTC; CDR3: CATSAGGAFEQYF
J: TRBJ2-2; size: NA; V: TRBV11-3; D: NA; DNA: TGTGCCAGCAGCTTAGATAGACTCGCGAACACCGGGGAGCTGTTTTTT; CDR3: CASSLDRLANTGELFF
J: TRBJ2-3; size: NA; V: TRBV18; D: NA; DNA: TGTGCCAGCTCACCACCTTCGCGGGGTCCAGATACGCAGTATTTT; CDR3: CASSPPSRGPDTQYF
J: TRBJ2-5; size: NA; V: TRBV30; D: NA; DNA: TGTGCCTGGAGTGTACTCGCGGGATGGGGGTTAGAGACCCAGTACTTC; CDR3: CAWSVLAGWGLETQYF
J: TRBJ1-5; size: NA; V: TRBV4-1; D: NA; DNA: TGCGCCAGCAGCCAGGTTTTGGGGGGGAATCAGCCCCAGCATTTT; CDR3: CASSQVLGGNQPQHF
J: TRBJ2-2; size: NA; V: TRBV24-1; D: TRBD2; DNA: TGTGCCACCAGGAGCGGCGGGAGAGCTAACACCGGGGAGCTGTTTTTT; CDR3: CATRSGGRANTGELFF
J: TRBJ1-3; size: NA; V: TRBV10-3; D: TRBD1; DNA: TGTGCCATCAGTGTTGGACAGGGACGGGGAAACACCATATATTTT; CDR3: CAISVGQGRGNTIYF
J: TRBJ2-3; size: NA; V: TRBV29-1; D: TRBD2; DNA: TGCAGCGTCCACGGGACTAGCGGGAGGGAAAGCACAGATACGCAGTATTTT; CDR3: CSVHGTSGRESTDTQYF
J: TRBJ2-1; size: NA; V: TRBV29-1; D: TRBD2; DNA: TGCAGCGTACTGCCCTCCGGGACTACCCAGTTCTTC; CDR3: CSVLPSGTTQFF
J: TRBJ2-1; size: NA; V: TRBV3-1/TRBV3-2; D: TRBD2; DNA: TGTGCCAGCAGCCCCGAACGGGGGGGCTCCTACAATGAGCAGTTCTTC; CDR3: CASSPERGGSYNEQFF
J: TRBJ2-5; size: NA; V: TRBV5-1; D: NA; DNA: TGCGCCAGCAGCTTGGACTCCCAGGGAATGGGAGAGACCCAGTACTTC; CDR3: CASSLDSQGMGETQYF
J: TRBJ2-7; size: NA; V: TRBV10-3; D: TRBD2; DNA: TGTGCCATCAGTGAGTCGACTAGCCCGACCTACGAGCAGTACTTC; CDR3: CAISESTSPTYEQYF
J: TRBJ1-1; size: NA; V: TRBV5-5; D: NA; DNA: TGTGCCAGCAGCTTCCCAGGGGAAGCTTTCTTT; CDR3: CASSFPGEAFF
J: TRBJ1-6; size: NA; V: TRBV2; D: NA; DNA: TGTGCCAGCAGGGTGTCCATCAGGGGAAGCTCCTATAATTCACCCCTCCACTTT; CDR3: CASRVSIRGSSYNSPLHF
J: TRBJ1-1; size: NA; V: TRBV30; D: TRBD1; DNA: TGTGCCTGGAGTGCGTTAGGACCCGGACAGGGGGATTATGAAGCTTTCTTT; CDR3: CAWSALGPGQGDYEAFF
J: TRBJ1-1; size: NA; V: TRBV3-1/TRBV3-2; D: TRBD1; DNA: TGTGCCAGCAGCCGATCAGGGGGTACTGAAGCTTTCTTT; CDR3: CASSRSGGTEAFF
J: TRBJ2-7; size: NA; V: TRBV5-4; D: TRBD2; DNA: TGTGCCAGCTCCACAGGACTAGCGGGAGGCGAGCAGTACTTC; CDR3: CASSTGLAGGEQYF
J: TRBJ2-3; size: NA; V: TRBV4-2; D: TRBD2; DNA: TGTGCCAGCAGCCCCGGTTTAGCGGGGGGGCCAGATACGCAGTATTTT; CDR3: CASSPGLAGGPDTQYF
J: TRBJ2-3; size: NA; V: TRBV3-1/TRBV3-2; D: TRBD1; DNA: TGTGCCAGCAGGGATTTGGACAGGGAAAACGTGAATTTT; CDR3: CASRDLDRENVNF
J: TRBJ2-1; size: NA; V: TRBV3-1/TRBV3-2; D: NA; DNA: TGTGCCAGCAGCCAATTTCCCCGGGTTAATGAGCAGTTCTTC; CDR3: CASSQFPRVNEQFF
J: TRBJ1-2; size: NA; V: TRBV5-1; D: TRBD1; DNA: TGCGCCAGCAGCTTAGAGGGACAGGGGAACTATGGCTACACCTTC; CDR3: CASSLEGQGNYGYTF
J: TRBJ2-1; size: few; V: TRBV6-6; D: NA; DNA: TGTGCCAGTCAAGACAGCAGATCCTACAATGAGCAGTTCTTC; CDR3: CASQDSRSYNEQFF
J: TRBJ1-1; size: NA; V: TRBV19; D: TRBD1; DNA: TGTGCCAGTAGTATGGGACAGGGCACTGAAGCTTTCTTT; CDR3: CASSMGQGTEAFF
J: TRBJ2-1; size: NA; V: TRBV7-8; D: NA; DNA: TGTGCCAGCAGCTTAGTACGGGGAGGTGAGCAGTTCTTC; CDR3: CASSLVRGGEQFF
J: TRBJ1-1; size: NA; V: TRBV18; D: NA; DNA: TGTGCCAGCTCACCGCGTCAGGGGTTGACTGAAGCTTTCTTT; CDR3: CASSPRQGLTEAFF
J: TRBJ2-1; size: NA; V: TRBV9; D: TRBD2; DNA: TGTGCCAGCCAAGCGGGAAGCTCCTACAATGAGCAGTTCTTC; CDR3: CASQAGSSYNEQFF